Sequencing of this T cell receptor (beta chain) was carried out in a study of PD-L1 blockade in urothelial cancer. This clone turned up a few times. In germline, CDR1 is MGHRA, CDR2 YSYEKL. V gave up 4 bases and J gave up 1 base, with 16 bases separating them. CDR3 size: 17 residues. TCRdb's table, derived via immunoSEQ multiplex PCR, lists solely in-frame clones and lacks some. The repertoire holds tens of thousands of clones, 70% to 80% seen once, with 3.6% in the top ten. This clonotype was obtained from a man aged 65 to 79 with urothelial cancer. The material was PBMCs, obtained around atezolizumab (anti-PD-L1) treatment. This chain connects TRBV4-1 to TRBJ2-2, with D perhaps matching TRBD2 (6 bases). CDR3 in amino acids: CASSPHGGIGNTGELFF. Here the CDR3 DNA reads TGCGCCAGCAGCCCCCACGGAGGGATTGGGAACACCGGGGAGCTGTTTTTT.